This T cell receptor (beta chain) was captured by sequencing in a study of TIL therapy for anti-PD-1-resistant metastatic lung cancer. Study overall: By whole-exome sequencing, median non-synonymous tumor mutation burden was less than 1.8 mutations per megabase.

Sequencing used immunoSEQ v3. Assay used: immunoSEQ multiplex PCR; TCRdb lists only in-frame clones, some missing. The sample consists of some 90,000 clones, about two thirds of them appearing once. CDR3 length equals 13 residues. The V segment lost 6 bases and the J segment 4 bases; nucleotides outside the gene matches: 5. From germline, CDR1 is SGHAT and CDR2 FQNNGV. As for time point: pre-treatment sample, taken before nivolumab and TIL therapy. The tumor samples were excised metastases, mostly pleural nodules or supraclavicular lymph nodes. This TCR was recovered from a person between 25 and 79 years old with non-small cell lung cancer. The chain is built from TRBV11-2 and TRBJ2-7; the match to TRBD1 covers 8 bases. Sequencing used tumor tissue, obtained at baseline. The CDR3 is CASSTGGKYEQYF. The CDR3 nucleotides read TGTGCCAGCAGTACAGGGGGGAAGTACGAGCAGTACTTC. The full variable domain, its missing parts supplied by reference TRBV11-2 and TRBJ2-7, is EAGVAQSPRYKIIEKRQSVAFWCNPISGHATLYWYQQILGQGPKLLIQFQNNGVVDDSQLPKDRFSAERLKGVDSTLKIQPAKLEDSAVYLCASSTGGKYEQYFGPGTRLTVT.